A single sample is the source of the 4 T cell receptor beta chains below, sequenced in a study of blood T cells in healthy people across ages. Then a second PCR, running roughly 7 to 11 cycles, was carried out with a sample-barcoded 5' primer and a J-beta primer mix. TCRdb used MiXCR to reprocess the 5' RACE reads, holding one entry per CDR3 protein. Among over 600,000 distinct CDR3 sequences listed, about 46% were seen once. The sequenced material came from blood. These receptors all stem from a man at least 80 years old in good health.

The chain links TRBV5-1 to TRBJ2-1; TRBD1 agrees at 9 bases. The CDR3 covers 13 residues. The J segment lost 15 bases and the V segment lost 6 bases, leaving 13 bases of the junction unmatched. Germline V gene lookup returns CDR1 SGHRS and CDR2 YFSETQ. The CDR3 DNA is TGCGCCAGCACGGAGGCCGGACAGGGGAAGTGGTTCTTC. Protein: CASTEAGQGKWFF.

This clonotype has only a few counts. The chain couples TRBV28 to TRBJ1-4; TRBD1 aligns across 7 bases. J was trimmed by 3 bases and V by 6 bases; bases with no gene match: 13. Germline V gene sequence: CDR1 MDHEN, CDR2 SYDVKM. The CDR3 runs 17 residues. CDR3 in amino acids: CASSPTTGLGANEKLFF. The CDR3 nucleotides read TGTGCCAGCAGCCCTACGACAGGGCTGGGAGCTAATGAAAAACTGTTTTTT. The variable domain in full, completed from reference TRBV28 and TRBJ1-4, reads DVKVTQSSRYLVKRTGEKVFLECVQDMDHENMFWYRQDPGLGLRLIYFSYDVKMKEKGDIPEGYSVSREKKERFSLILESASTNQTSMYLCASSPTTGLGANEKLFFGSGTQLSVL.

This clonotype has only a few counts. The chain links TRBV28 to TRBJ2-7; D tentatively fits TRBD1 or TRBD2 (5 bases each). The CDR3 covers 13 residues. Per the germline V gene, CDR1 is MDHEN and CDR2 is SYDVKM. The V end was cut by 6 bases, the J end by 12 bases, with 21 bases between. The CDR3 loop is CASSLRDGSHWYF. The CDR3 DNA reads TGTGCCAGCAGCCTCCGGGACGGGTCCCACTGGTACTTC.

There are a few counts of this clonotype. This rearrangement joins TRBV4-3 to TRBJ2-7; D gene ambiguous. V lost 0 bases to trimming and J lost 7 bases, with 13 bases between them. Looked up from germline, CDR1 is LGHNA and CDR2 is YSLEER. The CDR3 contains 14 residues. The CDR3 loop is CASSQDDSGREQYF. Written as DNA, the CDR3 is TGCGCCAGCAGCCAAGATGATTCCGGCCGTGAGCAGTACTTC.